This T cell receptor beta chain was recovered during a study of blood T cell repertoires in COVID-19 (dated by TCRdb to about 2020). Regarding the research as a whole: The collaborator samples originated in the United States, Italy and Spain and spanned the acute and convalescent phases of COVID-19. Subjects who had been exposed to COVID-19, were actively infected with it, or had recovered from it provided the deeply sampled blood TCRbeta repertoires that made up the dataset. The repertoires were released in a freely available public database intended as a resource for research on the immune response to SARS-CoV-2. The material from the prospective study consisted of cDNA or gDNA derived from T cells, B-cell-depleted T cells, or PBMCs. Where available, HLA class I and class II types were taken from metadata supplied by the sample provider and were not determined by assay-based typing. A de-identified subject ID, COVID-19 status, age in years and sex were almost always included in the sample metadata. Samples came from the ongoing ImmuneRACE study (first 160 participants) plus 1,254 subjects from 6 global collaborators. Study-wide conclusions, independent of this receptor: The quantity of clinical and demographic metadata differed by source and by participant and was supplied without curation.

TCRbeta CDR3 regions were amplified from genomic DNA using the immunoSEQ Assay, a bias-controlled multiplex PCR. The published analysis was carried out like this. The number of nucleated cells in each sample was estimated from the amplification of reference gene primers within the assay. To quantify the absolute abundance of each unique TCRbeta CDR3 rearrangement, sequence reads were collapsed and filtered. Productive Simpson clonality was computed per sample as the square root of Simpson's diversity index over productive rearrangements. TCRdb obtained this table from immuneACCESS and retained in-frame rearrangements with V and J assigned. These tables miss some clones; where compared with another copy, unresolved V genes account for less than half of the shortfall, and the remainder is unexplained. That table is the source of V, J and clone size, and D and trimming were worked out from the DNA. This sample holds about 280,000 clones; roughly 80% were observed only once. The top ten clones comprise approximately 5% of the sample.

About this clone itself: Its antigen is not yet known. Per-base qualities were not stored, and no clone one base away is much larger.

Reading from cysteine to phenylalanine, the CDR3 counts 16 amino acids. The kept DNA is CDR3 alone, 48 bases in frame from the first base. V is trimmed back by 1 base and J by 7 bases, and the junction contains 9 bases that no gene match accounts for. CDR1 and CDR2 (PRHDT, FYEKMQ) derive from the germline V gene (reference sequence). In the prospective study, participants were about 18 to 90 years old, resided in 24 geographic areas of the United States, and were enrolled through a virtual design. In the prospective study, cohorts were assigned on the basis of participant-reported clinical history obtained from a screening survey and a study questionnaire. Exposed participants were defined as having been in contact with someone with a PCR-confirmed or clinician-diagnosed COVID-19 case within 2 weeks of study entry. In the prospective study, whole blood, serum and a nasopharyngeal or oropharyngeal swab were collected from each participant by mobile phlebotomists. Participants in the prospective study had the option to provide additional blood draws and questionnaires over an approximately 2-month period. Before DNA extraction, blood samples from the prospective study were shipped at room temperature or frozen.

The V gene is TRBV13 and the J gene is TRBJ2-3; 9 of the junction bases match TRBD2. The receptor comes from a man aged 35-49 years who had been exposed to COVID-19. Sequenced input: PBMCs or T cells enriched from blood (not recorded which). The sequenced DNA: TGTGCCAGCAGCTTAGCCGGCGGGAGGGCCAGAAATACGCAGTATTTT. Translation gives CASSLAGGRARNTQYF.